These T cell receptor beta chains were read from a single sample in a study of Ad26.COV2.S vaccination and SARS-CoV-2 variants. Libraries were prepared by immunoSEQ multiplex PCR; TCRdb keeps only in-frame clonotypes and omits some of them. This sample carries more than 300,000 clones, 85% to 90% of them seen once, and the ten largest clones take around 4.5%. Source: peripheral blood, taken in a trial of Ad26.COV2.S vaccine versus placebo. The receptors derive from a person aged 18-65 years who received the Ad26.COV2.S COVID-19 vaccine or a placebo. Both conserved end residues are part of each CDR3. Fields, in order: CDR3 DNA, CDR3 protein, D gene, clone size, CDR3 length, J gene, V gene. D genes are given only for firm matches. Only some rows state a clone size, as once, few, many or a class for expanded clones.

cdr3_nt: TGTGCCAGCTCACCACAACAGGGTGTGCACGAGCAGTACTTC
cdr3_aa: CASSPQQGVHEQYF
d_call: .
clone_size: .
cdr3_length: 14
j_call: TRBJ2-7
v_call: TRBV18

cdr3_nt: TGTGCCAGCAGTCGACAGGGGTTGGCGGCAGAGACCCAGTACTTC
cdr3_aa: CASSRQGLAAETQYF
d_call: TRBD1
clone_size: .
cdr3_length: 15
j_call: TRBJ2-5
v_call: TRBV6-5

cdr3_nt: TGCGCCAGCAGCCAAGACCGATGGGATCAGCCCCAGCATTTT
cdr3_aa: CASSQDRWDQPQHF
d_call: .
clone_size: .
cdr3_length: 14
j_call: TRBJ1-5
v_call: TRBV4-3

cdr3_nt: TGCGCCAGCAGCTTGGAACCGGGAGGGCCAGATGAGCAGTACTTC
cdr3_aa: CASSLEPGGPDEQYF
d_call: TRBD2
clone_size: once
cdr3_length: 15
j_call: TRBJ2-7
v_call: TRBV5-1

cdr3_nt: TGCGCCAGCAGCCAAGAGGCGGGACAGGGTAACTATGGCTACACCTTC
cdr3_aa: CASSQEAGQGNYGYTF
d_call: TRBD1
clone_size: .
cdr3_length: 16
j_call: TRBJ1-2
v_call: TRBV4-3

cdr3_nt: TGCAGCGTTGAAGCCGGGAGGGTCGGAGACTATGGCTACACCTTC
cdr3_aa: CSVEAGRVGDYGYTF
d_call: .
clone_size: .
cdr3_length: 15
j_call: TRBJ1-2
v_call: TRBV29-1

cdr3_nt: TGTGCCAGCAGCGGAGGACTAGCCGACACAGATACGCAGTATTTT
cdr3_aa: CASSGGLADTDTQYF
d_call: TRBD2
clone_size: .
cdr3_length: 15
j_call: TRBJ2-3
v_call: TRBV5-5

cdr3_nt: TGCGCCAGCAGCTTGGTAGCCGGTCCCGGCGAGCAGTACTTC
cdr3_aa: CASSLVAGPGEQYF
d_call: .
clone_size: .
cdr3_length: 14
j_call: TRBJ2-7
v_call: TRBV5-1

cdr3_nt: TGTGCCTGGAGTGCAGGGTTCAGCAATCAGCCCCAGCATTTT
cdr3_aa: CAWSAGFSNQPQHF
d_call: .
clone_size: once
cdr3_length: 14
j_call: TRBJ1-5
v_call: TRBV30

cdr3_nt: TGTGCCAGCAGCTTCGGACAGCTTACCTACAATGAGCAGTTCTTC
cdr3_aa: CASSFGQLTYNEQFF
d_call: .
clone_size: .
cdr3_length: 15
j_call: TRBJ2-1
v_call: TRBV7-8

cdr3_nt: TGCAGCGTTGAAGGTAGACTCACAGATACGCAGTATTTT
cdr3_aa: CSVEGRLTDTQYF
d_call: .
clone_size: .
cdr3_length: 13
j_call: TRBJ2-3
v_call: TRBV29-1

cdr3_nt: TGCGCCAGCAGTTTCCATCCTAGCGGAGGTAACTACGAGCAGTACTTC
cdr3_aa: CASSFHPSGGNYEQYF
d_call: TRBD2
clone_size: .
cdr3_length: 16
j_call: TRBJ2-7
v_call: TRBV5-1

cdr3_nt: TGTGCCAGCAGCGGCCCGGGGGGCGAGGAAGTATTT
cdr3_aa: CASSGPGGEEVF
d_call: .
clone_size: .
cdr3_length: 12
j_call: TRBJ2-3
v_call: TRBV9

cdr3_nt: TGTGCCAGCAGCCCAATAGGGACAGGGGGCCAAGAGACCCAGTACTTC
cdr3_aa: CASSPIGTGGQETQYF
d_call: TRBD1
clone_size: .
cdr3_length: 16
j_call: TRBJ2-5
v_call: TRBV28

cdr3_nt: TGTGCCAGCAGTTTACGACAGGGACTAGCGGCGTCCTACGAGCAGTACTTC
cdr3_aa: CASSLRQGLAASYEQYF
d_call: TRBD2
clone_size: .
cdr3_length: 17
j_call: TRBJ2-7
v_call: TRBV6-2/TRBV6-3

cdr3_nt: TGCGCCAGCAGCCCCGGACATGCTGAAGCTTTCTTT
cdr3_aa: CASSPGHAEAFF
d_call: .
clone_size: .
cdr3_length: 12
j_call: TRBJ1-1
v_call: TRBV5-1

cdr3_nt: TGTGCCAGCAGCTTGGACAGGGGTATGAGCTATGGCTACACCTTC
cdr3_aa: CASSLDRGMSYGYTF
d_call: TRBD1
clone_size: .
cdr3_length: 15
j_call: TRBJ1-2
v_call: TRBV7-9

cdr3_nt: TGTGCCAGCAGCTTGGGTGAACAGGGGAGTTACGAGCAGTACTTC
cdr3_aa: CASSLGEQGSYEQYF
d_call: TRBD1
clone_size: .
cdr3_length: 15
j_call: TRBJ2-7
v_call: TRBV5-4

cdr3_nt: TGTGCCAGTAGTATGTGGGGCGGCACTGAAGCTTTCTTT
cdr3_aa: CASSMWGGTEAFF
d_call: .
clone_size: .
cdr3_length: 13
j_call: TRBJ1-1
v_call: TRBV19

cdr3_nt: TGTGCCAGCTCACCACCGACTAGTCAACGGCGCGGTACGCAGTATTTT
cdr3_aa: CASSPPTSQRRGTQYF
d_call: .
clone_size: .
cdr3_length: 16
j_call: TRBJ2-3
v_call: TRBV18

cdr3_nt: TGTGCCAGCAGTTACTCCAGACAGCTGAACACTGAAGCTTTCTTT
cdr3_aa: CASSYSRQLNTEAFF
d_call: .
clone_size: .
cdr3_length: 15
j_call: TRBJ1-1
v_call: TRBV6-2/TRBV6-3

cdr3_nt: TGTGCCAGCAGCTTAACGGACTCTGGAAACACCATATATTTT
cdr3_aa: CASSLTDSGNTIYF
d_call: .
clone_size: .
cdr3_length: 14
j_call: TRBJ1-3
v_call: TRBV11-1

cdr3_nt: TGCGCCAGCAGCCAAGATTGGGACTCCTACAATGAGCAGTTCTTC
cdr3_aa: CASSQDWDSYNEQFF
d_call: .
clone_size: once
cdr3_length: 15
j_call: TRBJ2-1
v_call: TRBV4-3

cdr3_nt: TGTGCCTCCCTTCGGGGGGGCGTCAACGAGCAGTACTTC
cdr3_aa: CASLRGGVNEQYF
d_call: TRBD2
clone_size: .
cdr3_length: 13
j_call: TRBJ2-7
v_call: TRBV2

cdr3_nt: TGTGCCTGGATTCCCCTCGGGACAGGGAACAATGAGCAGTTCTTC
cdr3_aa: CAWIPLGTGNNEQFF
d_call: TRBD1
clone_size: .
cdr3_length: 15
j_call: TRBJ2-1
v_call: TRBV30

cdr3_nt: TGTGCCAGCAGTTTTTCGGGGGACACTGAAGCTTTCTTT
cdr3_aa: CASSFSGDTEAFF
d_call: .
clone_size: .
cdr3_length: 13
j_call: TRBJ1-1
v_call: TRBV27

cdr3_nt: TGTGCCAGCAGTTCAACAGGGGAGGGGGAGGGCTGGTACGAGCAGTACTTC
cdr3_aa: CASSSTGEGEGWYEQYF
d_call: .
clone_size: .
cdr3_length: 17
j_call: TRBJ2-7
v_call: TRBV28

cdr3_nt: TGTGCCAGCAGCGGAGGGGGGACAGACCCCTACGAGCAGTACTTC
cdr3_aa: CASSGGGTDPYEQYF
d_call: .
clone_size: .
cdr3_length: 15
j_call: TRBJ2-7
v_call: TRBV9

cdr3_nt: TGTGCCAGCAGTTACGGGCCAAACAATGAGCAGTTCTTC
cdr3_aa: CASSYGPNNEQFF
d_call: .
clone_size: .
cdr3_length: 13
j_call: TRBJ2-1
v_call: TRBV6-5

cdr3_nt: TGTGCCAGCAGACCAGACAGGGGATGGAATGAGCAGTTCTTC
cdr3_aa: CASRPDRGWNEQFF
d_call: TRBD1
clone_size: .
cdr3_length: 14
j_call: TRBJ2-1
v_call: TRBV11-2

cdr3_nt: TGTGCCAGCAGTGAAGGTCGGGGGGGCACTGAAGCTTTCTTT
cdr3_aa: CASSEGRGGTEAFF
d_call: .
clone_size: .
cdr3_length: 14
j_call: TRBJ1-1
v_call: TRBV2

cdr3_nt: TGTGCCAGCAGACAGGGGTTACATAGCAATCAGCCCCAGCATTTT
cdr3_aa: CASRQGLHSNQPQHF
d_call: TRBD1
clone_size: .
cdr3_length: 15
j_call: TRBJ1-5
v_call: TRBV2

cdr3_nt: TGTGCCAGCAGCCATGCCGGGACAGGGGGTAATCAGCCCCAGCATTTT
cdr3_aa: CASSHAGTGGNQPQHF
d_call: TRBD1
clone_size: .
cdr3_length: 16
j_call: TRBJ1-5
v_call: TRBV3-1/TRBV3-2

cdr3_nt: TGTGCCAGCAGCTTAGTTCTCTTGCGGGACAGAGGGGGAGATACGCAGTATTTT
cdr3_aa: CASSLVLLRDRGGDTQYF
d_call: .
clone_size: .
cdr3_length: 18
j_call: TRBJ2-3
v_call: TRBV7-9

cdr3_nt: TGTGCCAGCAGCGGAGGGGGGACAGTCATGAACACTGAAGCTTTCTTT
cdr3_aa: CASSGGGTVMNTEAFF
d_call: TRBD1
clone_size: .
cdr3_length: 16
j_call: TRBJ1-1
v_call: TRBV9

cdr3_nt: TGTGCCAGCAGCATTAATCCCGATTCCGGGACCCGGCAGTTCTTC
cdr3_aa: CASSINPDSGTRQFF
d_call: .
clone_size: .
cdr3_length: 15
j_call: TRBJ2-1
v_call: TRBV11-3

cdr3_nt: TGTGCCAGCAGTGAAGCGGTATTGGAAAGGGGGGAGCTGTTTTTT
cdr3_aa: CASSEAVLERGELFF
d_call: .
clone_size: .
cdr3_length: 15
j_call: TRBJ2-2
v_call: TRBV6-1

cdr3_nt: TGTGCCAGTAGGCCCGGACTACCCGGAGGATACAATGAGCAGTTCTTC
cdr3_aa: CASRPGLPGGYNEQFF
d_call: .
clone_size: .
cdr3_length: 16
j_call: TRBJ2-1
v_call: TRBV19

cdr3_nt: TGTGCCAGCAGCTTGGGAGTGGGAAGCAATCAGCCCCAGCATTTT
cdr3_aa: CASSLGVGSNQPQHF
d_call: .
clone_size: few
cdr3_length: 15
j_call: TRBJ1-5
v_call: TRBV5-8

cdr3_nt: TGTGCCAGCAGCTTAGGGACGGTCGCGAACACCGGGGAGCTGTTTTTT
cdr3_aa: CASSLGTVANTGELFF
d_call: .
clone_size: once
cdr3_length: 16
j_call: TRBJ2-2
v_call: TRBV7-9